This T cell receptor (beta chain) was retrieved from a study of blood T cell repertoires in COVID-19. Study at large: There were acute and convalescent COVID-19 samples, and they came from the United States, Italy and Spain. T cells, B-cell-depleted T cells, or PBMCs provided the cDNA or gDNA that served as material.

The V end was cut by 2 bases, the J end by 5 bases, with 24 bases between. The CDR3 is 18 amino acids. The germline CDR1 and CDR2 sequences are SGDLS and YYNGEE. Original processing notes: Quantification of nucleated cells was approximated via reference gene primer amplification. Using immunoSEQ multiplex PCR, the repertoire was profiled, and TCRdb retains in-frame clones only, with some absent. The V and J calls and clone size come from that table; D and trimming were worked out from the DNA. Here the sample spans around 220,000 clones, 90% being singletons. Sequencing was carried out using PBMCs or T cells enriched from blood (not recorded which). The sequence came from a man aged 25 to 40 who had been exposed to COVID-19. The V and J genes are TRBV9 and TRBJ2-3; D perhaps matches TRBD2 (6 bases). CDR3 sequence: CASSVDPFPGDDRDTQYF. CDR3 DNA: TGTGCCAGCAGCGTTGACCCCTTCCCGGGGGATGATAGAGATACGCAGTATTTT.